The next 8 T cell receptor beta chains were all read from a single sample in a study of T-cell reconstitution after alpha-beta-depleted transplantation in children (dated by TCRdb to between 2015 and 2016). The method behind the library was PCR. For sequencing, an Illumina HiSeq 2500 was employed. TCR libraries were prepared with molecular barcoding, using unique molecular identifiers to normalize TCRbeta repertoire quantification. Using fastp trimming at Q25 and MiXCR clonotype assembly, TCRdb reanalyzed the public sequencing data and kept in-frame beta chains. CDR3 protein sequences are deduplicated, and each keeps its most common genes and DNA. The sample table contains 350,000 to 400,000 distinct CDR3 sequences; only one count was recorded for around 21% of them. Clones ranked in the top ten supply less than 4.5% of the sample. The sequenced sample was PBMCs from the stem cell graft donor, obtained from the stem cell graft. All receptors come from a human donor who donated a stem cell graft to a child with acute myeloid leukemia.

This clonotype showed up just a few times. This chain links TRBV11-2 with TRBJ2-7; 8 bases map to TRBD2. Germline lookup yields CDR1 SGHAT and CDR2 FQNNGV. The CDR3 runs 15 residues. The trim removed 6 bases at V and 2 bases at J, leaving 9 bases unmatched. In DNA, the CDR3 is TGTGCCAGCAGGAGCACTCGGACTAGCACCTACGAGCAGTACTTC. Encoded protein: CASRSTRTSTYEQYF. The full variable domain, its missing parts supplied by reference TRBV11-2 and TRBJ2-7, is EAGVAQSPRYKIIEKRQSVAFWCNPISGHATLYWYQQILGQGPKLLIQFQNNGVVDDSQLPKDRFSAERLKGVDSTLKIQPAKLEDSAVYLCASRSTRTSTYEQYFGPGTRLTVT.

This clonotype was detected many times. The rearrangement joins TRBV10-3 to TRBJ2-7; maybe TRBD2 (6 bases). This CDR3 is built from 13 residues. CDR1 is ENHRY and CDR2 is SYGVKD in the germline V gene. The germline V and J ends were trimmed by 7 bases and 6 bases, with 16 bases remaining between them. CDR3 DNA sequence: TGTGCCATCATGCGGGAAAGGAGGGGCGAGCAGTACTTC. Protein: CAIMRERRGEQYF.

This clonotype was observed a handful of times. The chain joins TRBV5-1 to TRBJ2-1; no reliable D call. Germline V gives CDR1 SGHRS, CDR2 YFSETQ. This CDR3 spans 12 amino acids. V lost 4 bases and J lost 9, with 11 bases in between. In DNA form, the CDR3 reads TGCGCCAGCAGCCTCCGACGAGGTGAGCAGTTCTTC. Translation gives CASSLRRGEQFF.

This clonotype was recorded at least ten times. The CDR3 DNA reads as TGCAGCGTTGAAGATTCCGGGAGGGCACTTGAGCAGTTCTTC. Residues: CSVEDSGRALEQFF. The rearrangement joins TRBV29-1 to TRBJ2-1; 8 nucleotides agree with TRBD2. Trimming cost V 0 bases and J 9 bases; bases outside gene matches: 7. The CDR3 runs to 14 residues. Germline-derived CDR1 and CDR2 are SQVTM and ANQGSEA.

V is TRBV28 and J is TRBJ1-2; 7 nucleotides line up with TRBD1. The CDR3 loop spans 14 amino acids. V gave up 8 bases and J gave up 8 bases; unmatched junction bases: 14. The germline V gene has CDR1 MDHEN and CDR2 SYDVKM. For the CDR3, the DNA is TGTGCCAGCGAGGAGTACAGGGGACAGCGCGGCTACACCTTC. This codes for CASEEYRGQRGYTF.

This clonotype was observed many times. The chain is built from TRBV6-2 or TRBV6-3 and TRBJ2-7; D is perhaps TRBD1 or TRBD2 (6 bases each). This CDR3 region has 15 residues. Germline CDR1 MNHEY, CDR2 SVGEGT. Deletions cut 6 bases from V and 3 bases from J, with 18 bases between. In DNA form, the CDR3 reads TGTGCCAGCAGGACTTGGGGGCGGACTATCTACGAGCAGTACTTC. It yields the protein CASRTWGRTIYEQYF.

There are many counts of this clonotype. The chain uses TRBV24-1 and TRBJ1-5, with a possible D match to TRBD1 (6 bases). Germline CDR1 and CDR2: KGHDR and SFDVKD. There are 14 residues in the CDR3. Trimming removed 7 bases at V and 3 bases at J, with 12 bases between. CDR3 amino acids: CATSYGTINQPQHF. CDR3 nucleotides: TGTGCCACCAGCTACGGGACAATCAATCAGCCCCAGCATTTT.

Details on this clonotype: Germline and junction disagree at one end, which may indicate a read error. The V and J genes are TRBV7-7 and TRBJ2-7; possibly TRBD1 for D (5 bases). Germline CDR1 SSHAT, CDR2 FNYEAQ (reference sequence). The CDR3 is 15 residues long. CDR3 region: CASSLGAGVLYEQYF. Here the CDR3 DNA reads TGTGCTAGCAGCTTAGGGGCTGGCGTCCTCTACGAGCAGTACTTC.